These 6 T cell receptor beta chains share one sample of origin, sequenced in a study of T cells expressing NK-cell markers. One entry per CDR3 protein, without DNA, is what TCRdb gives after re-calling the 5' RACE reads. The table lists about 32,000 distinct CDR3 sequences. The sample comprised blood T cells: a sorted CD56 or NKG2C T cell subset, CD4+ or CD8+ T cells, or bulk PBMC T cells (not recorded which). The receptors were gathered from a woman between 18 and 70 years old in good health.

The chain carries TRBV4-1 and TRBJ2-7; the D call of TRBD1 rests on TCRdb alone, since no DNA is present to check it. Looked up from germline, CDR1 is MGHRA and CDR2 is YSYEKL. This CDR3 region has 15 residues. CDR3 amino acids: CASSHPPGTAYEQYF.

The chain couples TRBV2 to TRBJ2-2. Per the germline V gene, CDR1 is SNHLY and CDR2 is FYNNEI. The CDR3 has 14 amino acids. This CDR3 reads CASSVRTNTGELFF.

V usage is TRBV27 and J usage is TRBJ2-7; the D call from TCRdb, TRBD1, cannot be confirmed without DNA. Germline-derived CDR1 and CDR2 are MNHEY and SMNVEV (reference sequence). This CDR3 contains 17 residues. The chain's CDR3 is CASSFAASGTGIGEQYF.

The rearrangement uses TRBV28 and TRBJ2-7; the TCRdb call, TRBD2, lacks DNA for checking. Germline CDR1 MDHEN, CDR2 SYDVKM. The length of the CDR3 is 18 residues. CDR3 in amino acids: CASSTLAGDNHNAYEQYF.

The V and J genes are TRBV5-1 and TRBJ2-2; TCRdb outputs TRBD2, but without DNA this stays unchecked. Germline CDR1 SGHRS, CDR2 YFSETQ. CDR3 length: 15 amino acids. The CDR3 loop reads CASSLVREVTGELFF. The full variable domain, in which reference TRBV5-1 and TRBJ2-2 provide the parts outside the CDR3, is KAGVTQTPRYLIKTRGQQVTLSCSPISGHRSVSWYQQTPGQGLQFLFEYFSETQRNKGNFPGRFSGRQFSNSRSEMNVSTLELGDSALYLCASSLVREVTGELFFGEGSRLTVL.

The chain combines TRBV15 with TRBJ2-3. The V gene's germline CDR1 is LNHNV and CDR2 YYDKDF (reference sequence). CDR3 size: 15 residues. CDR3: CATSRGLTDTDTQYF. Using reference TRBV15 and TRBJ2-3 for the parts outside the CDR3, the full variable domain is DAMVIQNPRYQVTQFGKPVTLSCSQTLNHNVMYWYQQKSSQAPKLLFHYYDKDFNNEADTPDNFQSRRPNTSFCFLDIRSPGLGDTAMYLCATSRGLTDTDTQYFGPGTRLTVL.